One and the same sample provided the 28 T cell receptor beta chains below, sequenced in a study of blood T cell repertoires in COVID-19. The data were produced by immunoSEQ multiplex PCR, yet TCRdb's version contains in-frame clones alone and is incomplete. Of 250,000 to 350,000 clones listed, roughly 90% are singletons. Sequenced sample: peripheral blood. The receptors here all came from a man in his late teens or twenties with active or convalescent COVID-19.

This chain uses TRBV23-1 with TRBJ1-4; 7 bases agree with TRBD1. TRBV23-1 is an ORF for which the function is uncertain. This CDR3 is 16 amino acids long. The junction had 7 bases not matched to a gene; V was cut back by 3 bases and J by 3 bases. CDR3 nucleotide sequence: TGCGCCAGCAGTCACCGGGACAGCAATTCTAATGAAAAACTGTTTTTT. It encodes CASSHRDSNSNEKLFF.

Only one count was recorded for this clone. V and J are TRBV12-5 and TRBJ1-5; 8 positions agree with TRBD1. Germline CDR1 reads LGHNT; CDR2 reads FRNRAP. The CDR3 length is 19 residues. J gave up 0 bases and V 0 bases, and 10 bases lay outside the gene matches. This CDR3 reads CASGLVPGTGRYSNQPQHF. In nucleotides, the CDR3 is TGTGCTAGTGGTTTGGTCCCGGGGACAGGCAGGTATAGCAATCAGCCCCAGCATTTT.

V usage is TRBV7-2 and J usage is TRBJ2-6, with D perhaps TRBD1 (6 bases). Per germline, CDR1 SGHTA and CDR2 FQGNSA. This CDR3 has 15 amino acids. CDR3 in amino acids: CVKGTLRSGANVLTF. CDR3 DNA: TGTGTCAAGGGGACACTGCGCTCTGGGGCCAACGTCCTGACTTTC.

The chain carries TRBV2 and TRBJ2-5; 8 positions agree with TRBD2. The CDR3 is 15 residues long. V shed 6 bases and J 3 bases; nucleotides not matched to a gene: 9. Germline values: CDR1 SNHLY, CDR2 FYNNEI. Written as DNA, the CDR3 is TGTGCCAGCAGCGGGGTGAGCGGGGGTAAAGAGACCCAGTACTTC. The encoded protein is CASSGVSGGKETQYF. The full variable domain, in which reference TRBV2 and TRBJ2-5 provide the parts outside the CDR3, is EPEVTQTPSHQVTQMGQEVILRCVPISNHLYFYWYRQILGQKVEFLVSFYNNEISEKSEIFDDQFSVERPDGSNFTLKIRSTKLEDSAMYFCASSGVSGGKETQYFGPGTRLLVL.

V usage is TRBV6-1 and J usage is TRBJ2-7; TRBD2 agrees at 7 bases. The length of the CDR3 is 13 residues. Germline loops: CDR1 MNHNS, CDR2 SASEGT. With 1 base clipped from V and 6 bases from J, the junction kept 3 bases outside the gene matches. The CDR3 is CASSEGLAGEQYF. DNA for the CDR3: TGTGCCAGCAGTGAAGGACTAGCTGGCGAGCAGTACTTC.

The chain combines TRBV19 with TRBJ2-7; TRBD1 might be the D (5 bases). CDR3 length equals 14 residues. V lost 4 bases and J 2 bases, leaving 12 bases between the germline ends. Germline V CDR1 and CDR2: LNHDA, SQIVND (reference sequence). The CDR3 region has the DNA TGTGCCAGTAGTAAGGGTTGGGGCCCCTACGAGCAGTACTTC. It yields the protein CASSKGWGPYEQYF.

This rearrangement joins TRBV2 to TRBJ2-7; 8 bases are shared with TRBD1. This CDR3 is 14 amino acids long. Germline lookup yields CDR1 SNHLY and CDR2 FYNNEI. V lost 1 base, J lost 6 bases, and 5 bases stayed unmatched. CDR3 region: CASSEGTGSGEQYF. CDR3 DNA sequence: TGTGCCAGCAGTGAAGGGACAGGGAGTGGCGAGCAGTACTTC.

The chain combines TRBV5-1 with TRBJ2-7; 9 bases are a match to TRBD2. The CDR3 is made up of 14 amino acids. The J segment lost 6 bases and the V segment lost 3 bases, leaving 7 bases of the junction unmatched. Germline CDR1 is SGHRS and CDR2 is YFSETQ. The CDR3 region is CASSSGTSSREQYF. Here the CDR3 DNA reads TGCGCCAGCAGCTCCGGGACTAGCTCCCGCGAGCAGTACTTC.

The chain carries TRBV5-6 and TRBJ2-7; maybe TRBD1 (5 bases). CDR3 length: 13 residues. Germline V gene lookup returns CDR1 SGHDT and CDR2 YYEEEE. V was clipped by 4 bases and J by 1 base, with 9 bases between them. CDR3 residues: CASSVGPSYEQYF. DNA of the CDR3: TGTGCCAGCAGCGTGGGGCCTTCCTACGAGCAGTACTTC. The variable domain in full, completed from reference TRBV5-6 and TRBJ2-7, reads DAGVTQSPTHLIKTRGQQVTLRCSPKSGHDTVSWYQQALGQGPQFIFQYYEEEERQRGNFPDRFSGHQFPNYSSELNVNALLLGDSALYLCASSVGPSYEQYFGPGTRLTVT.

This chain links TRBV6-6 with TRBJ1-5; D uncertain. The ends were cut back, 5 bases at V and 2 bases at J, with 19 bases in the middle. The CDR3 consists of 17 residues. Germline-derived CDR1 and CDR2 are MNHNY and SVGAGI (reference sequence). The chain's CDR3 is CASSPLYSLVGNQPQHF. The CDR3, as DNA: TGTGCCAGCAGTCCCTTATACTCTCTAGTCGGCAATCAGCCCCAGCATTTT.

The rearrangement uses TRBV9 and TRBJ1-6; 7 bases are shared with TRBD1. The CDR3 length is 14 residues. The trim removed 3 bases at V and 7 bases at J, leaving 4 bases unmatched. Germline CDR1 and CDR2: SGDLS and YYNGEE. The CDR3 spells CASSGGQLNSPLHF. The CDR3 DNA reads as TGTGCCAGCAGCGGGGGACAGCTAAATTCACCCCTCCACTTT. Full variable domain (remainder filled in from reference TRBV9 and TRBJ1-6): DSGVTQTPKHLITATGQRVTLRCSPRSGDLSVYWYQQSLDQGLQFLIQYYNGEERAKGNILERFSAQQFPDLHSELNLSSLELGDSALYFCASSGGQLNSPLHFGNGTRLTVT.

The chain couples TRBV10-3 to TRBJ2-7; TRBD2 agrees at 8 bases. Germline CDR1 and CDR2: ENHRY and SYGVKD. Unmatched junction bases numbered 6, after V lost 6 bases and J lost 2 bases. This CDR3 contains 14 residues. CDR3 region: CAIRNISGTYEQYF. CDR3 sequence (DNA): TGTGCCATCAGGAACATTAGCGGGACCTACGAGCAGTACTTC.

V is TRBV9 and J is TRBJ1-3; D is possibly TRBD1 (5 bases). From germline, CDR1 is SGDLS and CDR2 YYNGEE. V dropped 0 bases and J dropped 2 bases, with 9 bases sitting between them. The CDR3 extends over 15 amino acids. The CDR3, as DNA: TGTGCCAGCAGCGTAGCCCAGGGTGCTGGAAACACCATATATTTT. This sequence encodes CASSVAQGAGNTIYF.

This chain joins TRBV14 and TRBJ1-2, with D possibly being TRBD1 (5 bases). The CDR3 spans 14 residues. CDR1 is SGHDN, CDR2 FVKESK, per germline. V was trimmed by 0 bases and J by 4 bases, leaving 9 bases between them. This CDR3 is CASSQETGLYGYTF. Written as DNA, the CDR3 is TGTGCCAGCAGCCAAGAAACAGGCCTCTATGGCTACACCTTC.

Here the CDR3 reads CASSSWGGRKETQYF. The CDR3 DNA sequence: TGTGCCAGCAGCTCGTGGGGGGGTAGGAAGGAGACCCAGTACTTC. The chain joins TRBV5-4 to TRBJ2-5; 7 positions match TRBD2. V was clipped by 3 bases and J by 5 bases; unmatched bases: 10. Germline V lookup: CDR1 SGHNT, CDR2 YYREEE (reference sequence). The CDR3 loop spans 15 amino acids. Full variable domain (rest looked up from reference TRBV5-4 and TRBJ2-5): ETGVTQSPTHLIKTRGQQVTLRCSSQSGHNTVSWYQQALGQGPQFIFQYYREEENGRGNFPPRFSGLQFPNYSSELNVNALELDDSALYLCASSSWGGRKETQYFGPGTRLLVL.

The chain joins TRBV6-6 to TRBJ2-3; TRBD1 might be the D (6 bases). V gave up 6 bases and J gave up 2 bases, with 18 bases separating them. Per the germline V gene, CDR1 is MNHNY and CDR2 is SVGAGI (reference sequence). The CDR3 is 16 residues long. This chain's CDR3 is CASSSVPAGATDTQYF. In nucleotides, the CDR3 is TGTGCCAGCAGCTCCGTACCAGCAGGGGCCACAGATACGCAGTATTTT.

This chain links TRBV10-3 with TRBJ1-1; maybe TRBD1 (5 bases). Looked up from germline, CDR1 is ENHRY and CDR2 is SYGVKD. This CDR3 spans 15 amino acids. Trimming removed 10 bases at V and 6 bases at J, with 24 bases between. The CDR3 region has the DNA TGTGCCACTTCCCGGGGGTCCGTGTTGGTCCCTGAAGCTTTCTTT. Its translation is CATSRGSVLVPEAFF.

This CDR3 is CASSQGNRYTEAFF. CDR3 in DNA: TGCGCCAGCAGCCAAGGGAACAGGTACACTGAAGCTTTCTTT. The V and J genes are TRBV4-1 and TRBJ1-1; D may be TRBD1 (5 bases). Deletions cut 1 base from V and 3 bases from J, with 9 bases between. This CDR3 comprises 14 residues. CDR1 is MGHRA and CDR2 is YSYEKL in the germline V gene.

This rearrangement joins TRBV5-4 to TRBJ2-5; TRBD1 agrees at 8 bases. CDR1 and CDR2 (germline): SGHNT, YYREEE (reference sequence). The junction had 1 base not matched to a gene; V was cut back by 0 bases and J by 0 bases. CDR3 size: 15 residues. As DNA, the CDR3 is TGTGCCAGCAGCTTGGACAGGGGGTACCAAGAGACCCAGTACTTC. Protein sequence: CASSLDRGYQETQYF.

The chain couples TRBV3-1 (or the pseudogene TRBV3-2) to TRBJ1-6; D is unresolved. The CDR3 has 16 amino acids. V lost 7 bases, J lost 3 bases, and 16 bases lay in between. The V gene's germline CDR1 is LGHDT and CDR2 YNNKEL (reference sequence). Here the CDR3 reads CASNLLGRLYNSPLHF. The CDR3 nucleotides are TGTGCCAGCAACCTCCTCGGCAGGCTCTATAATTCACCCCTCCACTTT.

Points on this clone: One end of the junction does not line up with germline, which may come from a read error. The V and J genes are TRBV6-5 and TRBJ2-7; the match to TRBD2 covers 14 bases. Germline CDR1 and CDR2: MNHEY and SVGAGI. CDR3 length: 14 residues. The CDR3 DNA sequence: TGTGCCAGCAGGCCGGCCCGACTAGCGGGGGGGCTGGACTTC. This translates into CASRPARLAGGLDF.

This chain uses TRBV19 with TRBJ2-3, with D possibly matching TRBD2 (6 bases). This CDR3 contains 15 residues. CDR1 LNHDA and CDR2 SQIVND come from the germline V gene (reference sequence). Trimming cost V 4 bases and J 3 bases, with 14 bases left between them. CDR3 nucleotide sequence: TGTGCCAGTAGTAATATAGGAGGGGCAACAGATACGCAGTATTTT. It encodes CASSNIGGATDTQYF.

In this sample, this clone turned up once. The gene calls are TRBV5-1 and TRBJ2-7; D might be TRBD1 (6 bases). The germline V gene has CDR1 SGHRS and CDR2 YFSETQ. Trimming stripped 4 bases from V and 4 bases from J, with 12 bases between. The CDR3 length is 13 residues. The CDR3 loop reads CASSPPTGYEQYF. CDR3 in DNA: TGCGCCAGCAGCCCCCCGACAGGTTACGAGCAGTACTTC. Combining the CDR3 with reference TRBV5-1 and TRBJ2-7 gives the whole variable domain KAGVTQTPRYLIKTRGQQVTLSCSPISGHRSVSWYQQTPGQGLQFLFEYFSETQRNKGNFPGRFSGRQFSNSRSEMNVSTLELGDSALYLCASSPPTGYEQYFGPGTRLTVT.

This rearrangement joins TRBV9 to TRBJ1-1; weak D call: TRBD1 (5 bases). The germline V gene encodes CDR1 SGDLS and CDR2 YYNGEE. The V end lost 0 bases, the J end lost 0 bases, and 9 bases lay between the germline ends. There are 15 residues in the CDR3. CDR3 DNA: TGTGCCAGCAGCGTAGGGGCAGGGTTGAACACTGAAGCTTTCTTT. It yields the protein CASSVGAGLNTEAFF. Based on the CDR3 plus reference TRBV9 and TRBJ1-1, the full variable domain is DSGVTQTPKHLITATGQRVTLRCSPRSGDLSVYWYQQSLDQGLQFLIQYYNGEERAKGNILERFSAQQFPDLHSELNLSSLELGDSALYFCASSVGAGLNTEAFFGQGTRLTVV.

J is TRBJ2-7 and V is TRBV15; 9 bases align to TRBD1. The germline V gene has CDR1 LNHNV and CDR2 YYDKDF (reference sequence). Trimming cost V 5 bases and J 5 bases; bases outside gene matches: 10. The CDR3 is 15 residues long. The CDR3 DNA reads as TGTGCCACCAGCTCTCCCGGGACAGGGCTCCACGAGCAGTACTTC. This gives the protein CATSSPGTGLHEQYF.

The CDR3 DNA reads TGCGCCAGCAGCCACAAGGCCGGGGAGCAGTACTTC. This sequence encodes CASSHKAGEQYF. The chain combines TRBV5-1 with TRBJ2-7; D uncertain. Deletions cut 4 bases from V and 7 bases from J, with 12 bases between. This CDR3 comprises 12 residues. From germline, CDR1 is SGHRS and CDR2 YFSETQ.

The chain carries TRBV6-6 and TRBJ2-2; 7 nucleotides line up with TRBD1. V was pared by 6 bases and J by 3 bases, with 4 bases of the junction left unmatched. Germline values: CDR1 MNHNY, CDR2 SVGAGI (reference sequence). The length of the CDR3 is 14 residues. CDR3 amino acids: CASRRGRDTGELFF. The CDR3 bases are TGTGCCAGCAGGAGGGGGCGAGACACCGGGGAGCTGTTTTTT.

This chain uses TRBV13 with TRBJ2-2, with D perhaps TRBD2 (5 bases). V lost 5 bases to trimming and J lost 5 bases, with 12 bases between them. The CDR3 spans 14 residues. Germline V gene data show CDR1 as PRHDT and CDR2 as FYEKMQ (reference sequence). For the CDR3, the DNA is TGTGCCAGCAGCCACGGGGTTGGTACCGGGGAGCTGTTTTTT. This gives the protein CASSHGVGTGELFF.